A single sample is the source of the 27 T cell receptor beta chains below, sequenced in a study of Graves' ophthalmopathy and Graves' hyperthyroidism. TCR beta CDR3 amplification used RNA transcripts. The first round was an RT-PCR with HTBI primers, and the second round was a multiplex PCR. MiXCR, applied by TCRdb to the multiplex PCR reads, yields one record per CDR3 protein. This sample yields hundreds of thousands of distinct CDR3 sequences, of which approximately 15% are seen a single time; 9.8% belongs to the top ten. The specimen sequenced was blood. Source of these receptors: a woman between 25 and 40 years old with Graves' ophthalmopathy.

The CDR3 DNA is TGTGCCATTCGGACAGGGATCATTCAGCCCCAGCATTTT. Residues: CAIRTGIIQPQHF. V is TRBV10-3 and J is TRBJ1-5; TRBD1 matches 8 bases. Germline-derived CDR1 and CDR2 are ENHRY and SYGVKD. The CDR3 contains 13 residues. With V trimmed by 9 bases and J by 6 bases, 7 bases remained unmatched.

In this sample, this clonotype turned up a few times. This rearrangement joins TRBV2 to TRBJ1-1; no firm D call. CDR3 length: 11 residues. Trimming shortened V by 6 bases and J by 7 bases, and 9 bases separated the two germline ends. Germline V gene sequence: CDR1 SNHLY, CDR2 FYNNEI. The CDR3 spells CASSGIGEAFF. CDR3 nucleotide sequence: TGTGCCAGCAGCGGGATAGGTGAAGCTTTCTTT.

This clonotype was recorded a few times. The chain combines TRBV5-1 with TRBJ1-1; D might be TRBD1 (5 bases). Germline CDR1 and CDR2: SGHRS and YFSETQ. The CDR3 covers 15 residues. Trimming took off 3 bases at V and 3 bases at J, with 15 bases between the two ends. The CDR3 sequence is CASSSPGGVYTEAFF. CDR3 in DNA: TGCGCCAGCAGCTCGCCGGGGGGGGTCTACACTGAAGCTTTCTTT. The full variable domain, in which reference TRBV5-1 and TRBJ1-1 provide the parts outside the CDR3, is KAGVTQTPRYLIKTRGQQVTLSCSPISGHRSVSWYQQTPGQGLQFLFEYFSETQRNKGNFPGRFSGRQFSNSRSEMNVSTLELGDSALYLCASSSPGGVYTEAFFGQGTRLTVV.

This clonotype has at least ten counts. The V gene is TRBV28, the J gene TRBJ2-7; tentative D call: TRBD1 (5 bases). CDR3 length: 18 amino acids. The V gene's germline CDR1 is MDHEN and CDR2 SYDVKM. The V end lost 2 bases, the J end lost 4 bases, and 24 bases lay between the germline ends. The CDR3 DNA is TGTGCCAGCAGTTTAGGCGGCTCAGGGCCTTTTAATATTTACGAGCAGTACTTC. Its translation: CASSLGGSGPFNIYEQYF. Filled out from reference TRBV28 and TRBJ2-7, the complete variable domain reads DVKVTQSSRYLVKRTGEKVFLECVQDMDHENMFWYRQDPGLGLRLIYFSYDVKMKEKGDIPEGYSVSREKKERFSLILESASTNQTSMYLCASSLGGSGPFNIYEQYFGPGTRLTVT.

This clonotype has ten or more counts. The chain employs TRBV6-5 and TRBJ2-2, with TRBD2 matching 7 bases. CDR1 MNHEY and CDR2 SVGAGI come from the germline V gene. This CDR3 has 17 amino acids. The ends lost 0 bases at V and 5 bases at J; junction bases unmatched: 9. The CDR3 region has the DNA TGTGCCAGCAGTTACTCCCTAGCGGACTTATCGACCGGGGAGCTGTTTTTT. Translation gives CASSYSLADLSTGELFF.

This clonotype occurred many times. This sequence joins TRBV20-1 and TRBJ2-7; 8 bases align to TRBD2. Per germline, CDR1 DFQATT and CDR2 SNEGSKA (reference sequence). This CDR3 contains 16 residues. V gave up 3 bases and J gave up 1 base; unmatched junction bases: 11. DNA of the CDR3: TGCAGTGCTAGCCGGGGGGGAGCGGCAAATTCCTACGAGCAGTACTTC. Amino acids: CSASRGGAANSYEQYF.

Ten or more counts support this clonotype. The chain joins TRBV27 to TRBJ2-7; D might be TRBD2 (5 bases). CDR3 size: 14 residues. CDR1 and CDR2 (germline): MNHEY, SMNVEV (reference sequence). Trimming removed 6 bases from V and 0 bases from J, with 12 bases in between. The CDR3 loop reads CASSGGGSSYEQYF. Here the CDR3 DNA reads TGTGCCAGCAGCGGAGGCGGTAGCTCCTACGAGCAGTACTTC.

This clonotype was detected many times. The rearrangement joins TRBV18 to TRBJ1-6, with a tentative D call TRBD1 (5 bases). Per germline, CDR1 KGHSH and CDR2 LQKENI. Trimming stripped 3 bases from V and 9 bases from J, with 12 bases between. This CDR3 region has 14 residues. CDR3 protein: CASSPDGGSSPLHF. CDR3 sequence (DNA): TGTGCCAGCTCACCCGACGGGGGTAGTTCACCCCTCCACTTT.

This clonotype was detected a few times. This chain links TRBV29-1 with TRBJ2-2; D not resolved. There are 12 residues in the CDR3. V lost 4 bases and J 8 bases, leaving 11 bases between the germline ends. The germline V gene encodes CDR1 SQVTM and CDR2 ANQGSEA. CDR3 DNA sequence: TGCAGCGTTGTACCCGGGTCTGGGGAGCTGTTTTTT. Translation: CSVVPGSGELFF.

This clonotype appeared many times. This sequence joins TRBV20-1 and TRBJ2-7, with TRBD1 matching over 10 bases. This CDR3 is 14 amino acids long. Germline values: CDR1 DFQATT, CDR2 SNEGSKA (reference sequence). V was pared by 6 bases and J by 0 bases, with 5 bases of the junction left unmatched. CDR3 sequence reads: CSASDRGVSYEQYF. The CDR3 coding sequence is TGCAGTGCCTCGGACAGGGGGGTCTCCTACGAGCAGTACTTC.

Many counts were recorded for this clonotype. CDR3: CASSDWTGSQETQYF. CDR3 sequence (DNA): TGTGCCAGCAGTGATTGGACAGGAAGCCAAGAGACCCAGTACTTC. The chain has TRBV6-1 and TRBJ2-5, with TRBD1 matching over 7 bases. Germline V CDR1 and CDR2: MNHNS, SASEGT. The V gene end was trimmed by 3 bases and the J gene end by 1 base; junction bases not matched to a gene: 5. The CDR3 runs 15 residues.

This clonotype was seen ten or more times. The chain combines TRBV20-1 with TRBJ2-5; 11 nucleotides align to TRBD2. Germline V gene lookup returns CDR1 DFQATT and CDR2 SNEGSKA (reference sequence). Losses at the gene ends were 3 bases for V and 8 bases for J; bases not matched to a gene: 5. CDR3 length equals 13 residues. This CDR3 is CSARGTSGGTQYF. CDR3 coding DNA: TGCAGTGCTAGGGGGACTAGCGGTGGCACCCAGTACTTC.

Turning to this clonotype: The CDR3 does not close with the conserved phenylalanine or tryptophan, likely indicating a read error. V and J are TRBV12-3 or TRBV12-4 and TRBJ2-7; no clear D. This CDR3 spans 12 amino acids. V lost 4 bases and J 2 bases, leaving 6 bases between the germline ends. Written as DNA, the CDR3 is TGTGCCAGCAGTTCATCCGCCTACGAGCAGTACCTC. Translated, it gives CASSSSAYEQYL.

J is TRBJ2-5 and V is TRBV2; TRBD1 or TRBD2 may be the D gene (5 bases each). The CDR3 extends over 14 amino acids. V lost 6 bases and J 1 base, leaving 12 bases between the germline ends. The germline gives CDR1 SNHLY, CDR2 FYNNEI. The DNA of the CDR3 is TGTGCCAGCAGCGCCACCGGGGCCCAAGAGACCCAGTACTTC. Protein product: CASSATGAQETQYF.

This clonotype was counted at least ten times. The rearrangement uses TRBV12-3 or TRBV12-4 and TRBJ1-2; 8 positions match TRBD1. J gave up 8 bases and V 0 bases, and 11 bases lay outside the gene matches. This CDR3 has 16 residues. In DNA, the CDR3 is TGTGCCAGCAGTTTAGCGGACAGGGTCCAAACGGGGGGCTACACCTTC. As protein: CASSLADRVQTGGYTF.

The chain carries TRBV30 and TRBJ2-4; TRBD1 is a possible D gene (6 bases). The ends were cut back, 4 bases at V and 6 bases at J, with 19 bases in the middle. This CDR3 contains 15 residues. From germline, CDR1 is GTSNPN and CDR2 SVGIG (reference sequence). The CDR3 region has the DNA TGTGCCTGGACCATCACTGGGCTAGGGGGAAACATTCAGTACTTC. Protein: CAWTITGLGGNIQYF. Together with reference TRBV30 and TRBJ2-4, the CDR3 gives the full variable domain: SQTIHQWPATLVQPVGSPLSLECTVEGTSNPNLYWYRQAAGRGLQLLFYSVGIGQISSEVPQNLSASRPQDRQFILSSKKLLLSDSGFYLCAWTITGLGGNIQYFGAGTRLSVL.

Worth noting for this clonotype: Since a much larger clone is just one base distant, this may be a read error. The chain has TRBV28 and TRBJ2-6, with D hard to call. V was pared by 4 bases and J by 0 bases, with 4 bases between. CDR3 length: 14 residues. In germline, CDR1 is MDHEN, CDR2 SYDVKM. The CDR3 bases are TGTGCCAGCAGTTACTTCTCTGGGGCCAACGTCCTGACTTTC. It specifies CASSYFSGANVLTF.

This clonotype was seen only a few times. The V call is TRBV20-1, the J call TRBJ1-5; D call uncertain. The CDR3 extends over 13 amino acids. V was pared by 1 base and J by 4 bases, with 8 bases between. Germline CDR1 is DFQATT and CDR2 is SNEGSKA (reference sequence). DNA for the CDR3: TGCAGTGCTAGAGTGGGGTTAAATCAGCCCCAGCATTTT. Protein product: CSARVGLNQPQHF.

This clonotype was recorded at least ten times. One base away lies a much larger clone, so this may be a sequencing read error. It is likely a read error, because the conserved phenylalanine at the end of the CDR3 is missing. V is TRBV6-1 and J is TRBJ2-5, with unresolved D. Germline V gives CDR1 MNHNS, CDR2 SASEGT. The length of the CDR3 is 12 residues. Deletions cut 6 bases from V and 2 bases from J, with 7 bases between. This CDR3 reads CASSPAQETQYL. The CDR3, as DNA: TGTGCCAGCAGCCCTGCACAAGAGACCCAGTACCTC.

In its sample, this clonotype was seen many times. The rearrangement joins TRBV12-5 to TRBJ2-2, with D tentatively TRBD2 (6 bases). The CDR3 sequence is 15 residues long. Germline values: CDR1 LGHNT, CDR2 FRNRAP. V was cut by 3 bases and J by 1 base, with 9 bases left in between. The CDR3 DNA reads TGTGCTAGTGGTTTCGTCGGGGGGAACACCGGGGAGCTGTTTTTT. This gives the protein CASGFVGGNTGELFF.

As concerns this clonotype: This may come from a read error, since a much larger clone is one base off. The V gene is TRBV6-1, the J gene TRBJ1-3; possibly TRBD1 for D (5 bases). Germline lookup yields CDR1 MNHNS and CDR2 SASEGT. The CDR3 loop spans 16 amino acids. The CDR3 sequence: CASSGLTVISGNAIYF. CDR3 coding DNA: TGTGCCAGCAGTGGACTGACAGTAATCTCTGGAAACGCCATATATTTT.

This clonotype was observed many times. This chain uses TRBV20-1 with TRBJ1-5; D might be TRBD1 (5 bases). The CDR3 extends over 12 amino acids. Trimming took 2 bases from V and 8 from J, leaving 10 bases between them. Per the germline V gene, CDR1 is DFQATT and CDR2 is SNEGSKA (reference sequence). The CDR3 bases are TGCAGTGCTAGACCGGGAGGGGAGCCCCAGCATTTT. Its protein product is CSARPGGEPQHF.

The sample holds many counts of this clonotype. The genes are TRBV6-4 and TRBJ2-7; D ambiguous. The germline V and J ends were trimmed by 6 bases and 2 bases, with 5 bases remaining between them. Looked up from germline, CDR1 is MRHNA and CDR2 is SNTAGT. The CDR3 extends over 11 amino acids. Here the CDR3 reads CASRQTYEQYF. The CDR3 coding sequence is TGTGCCAGCAGGCAAACCTACGAGCAGTACTTC.

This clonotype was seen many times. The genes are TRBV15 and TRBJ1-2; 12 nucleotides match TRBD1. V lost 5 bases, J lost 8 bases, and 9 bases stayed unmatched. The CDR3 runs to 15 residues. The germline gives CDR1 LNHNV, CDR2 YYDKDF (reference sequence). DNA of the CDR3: TGTGCCACCAGCGGGGGGACAGGGGGCGCCGGCGGCTACACCTTC. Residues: CATSGGTGGAGGYTF.

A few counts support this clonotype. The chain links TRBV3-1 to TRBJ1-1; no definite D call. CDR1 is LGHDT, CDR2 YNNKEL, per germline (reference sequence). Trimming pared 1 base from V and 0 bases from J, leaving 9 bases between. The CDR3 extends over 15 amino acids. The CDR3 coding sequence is TGTGCCAGCAGCCAAGGTCCATTCCTGAACACTGAAGCTTTCTTT. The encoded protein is CASSQGPFLNTEAFF.

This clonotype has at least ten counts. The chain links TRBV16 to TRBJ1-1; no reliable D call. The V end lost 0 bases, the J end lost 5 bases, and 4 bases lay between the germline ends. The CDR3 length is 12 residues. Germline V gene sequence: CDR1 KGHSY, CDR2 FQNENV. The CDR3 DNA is TGTGCCAGCAGCCAATCGACGACTGAAGCTTTCTTT. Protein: CASSQSTTEAFF.

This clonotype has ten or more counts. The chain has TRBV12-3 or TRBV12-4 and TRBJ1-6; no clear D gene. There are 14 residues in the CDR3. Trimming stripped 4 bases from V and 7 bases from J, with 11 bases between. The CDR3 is CASSSLGKNSPLHF. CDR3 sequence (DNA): TGTGCCAGCAGTTCCCTCGGGAAGAATTCACCCCTCCACTTT.